This T cell receptor (beta chain) was identified in a study of blood T cell repertoires in COVID-19. Study background: PBMCs, B-cell-depleted T cells, or T cells were the source of the cDNA or gDNA that made up the material.

How the authors handled the data: Estimates of nucleated cell counts were drawn from the amplification of reference gene primers. Assay: immunoSEQ multiplex PCR; the TCRdb copy retains only in-frame clones and omits some. V, J and clone size derive from that table, while D and trimming were established from the DNA sequence. The table records around 190,000 clones, roughly nine tenths of them present only once. CDR3 size: 16 residues. Per germline, CDR1 MNHEY and CDR2 SVGAGI. With 0 bases removed from V and 8 bases from J, the gap between germline ends came to 16 bases. The chain recombines TRBV6-5 with TRBJ2-2, with unresolved D. The sequence was obtained from a young man with acute or convalescent COVID-19. The material sequenced was peripheral blood. The CDR3 nucleotides are TGTGCCAGCAGTTACTCGGTCGGTGTTCAGAGGGGGGAGCTGTTTTTT. It translates to CASSYSVGVQRGELFF.